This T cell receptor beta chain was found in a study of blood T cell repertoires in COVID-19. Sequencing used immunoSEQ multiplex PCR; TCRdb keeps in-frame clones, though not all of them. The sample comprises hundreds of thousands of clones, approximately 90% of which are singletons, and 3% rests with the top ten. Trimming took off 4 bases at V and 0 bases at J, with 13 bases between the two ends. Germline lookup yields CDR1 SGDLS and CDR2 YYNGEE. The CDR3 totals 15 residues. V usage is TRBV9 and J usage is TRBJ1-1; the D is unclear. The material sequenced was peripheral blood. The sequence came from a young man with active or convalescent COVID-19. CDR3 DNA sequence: TGTGCCAGCAGCCCCACCGGGAGCGTGAACACTGAAGCTTTCTTT. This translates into CASSPTGSVNTEAFF.